The 11 T cell receptor beta chains in this list originate from one sample, sequenced in a study of T cell clusters in autoimmune cytopenias (dated by TCRdb to between 2018 and 2021). Sequencing was carried out with an Illumina MiSeq. TRB rearrangements were amplified by multiplex PCR using a touch-down protocol with TRB-A and TRB-B primer pools mixed in one tube. TCRdb reprocessed the reads and assigns one entry to each CDR3 protein sequence, leaving out DNA. The table for this sample shows around 1,700 distinct CDR3 sequences. The ten top clones hold more than 30% of the sample. Each sample's TRB amplification started from 200 to 300 ng of peripheral blood genomic DNA, which corresponds to approximately 36,000 genome equivalents. The sequenced sample consisted of peripheral blood. These TCRs come from a human donor with an autoimmune cytopenia, with autoimmune hepatitis or in good health (not recorded which).

The chain has TRBV5-6 and TRBJ2-7; without DNA, the TCRdb call of TRBD2 cannot be checked. CDR1 is SGHDT and CDR2 is YYEEEE in the germline V gene. The CDR3 has 16 amino acids. CDR3 amino acids: CASSLERGHKPYEQYF.

By frequency, this clonotype registers medium-sized. The chain links TRBV12-3 or TRBV12-4 to TRBJ1-4. This CDR3 has 15 amino acids. The CDR3 sequence: CASSLLGQGGEKLFF.

In terms of frequency, this clonotype is medium-sized. Here the CDR3 reads CASSYSAKDIYTQYF. The chain couples TRBV6-5 to TRBJ2-3; no DNA is available, so the TRBD1 call from TCRdb remains unchecked. CDR1 and CDR2 from the germline V gene are MNHEY and SVGAGI. The CDR3 runs to 15 residues.

Judged by frequency, this clonotype is medium-sized. The V gene is TRBV20-1, the J gene TRBJ2-7; the D gene TCRdb calls, TRBD1, cannot be checked with no DNA. Germline V gene sequence: CDR1 DFQATT, CDR2 SNEGSKA (reference sequence). The CDR3 consists of 14 residues. This chain's CDR3 is CSARDRDRLYEQYF.

This clonotype registers medium-sized by frequency. This rearrangement joins TRBV27 to TRBJ1-1. Per the germline V gene, CDR1 is MNHEY and CDR2 is SMNVEV (reference sequence). The CDR3 sequence is 13 residues long. CDR3 residues: CASSLEQHTEAFF.

The chain uses TRBV19 and TRBJ1-2. The V gene's germline CDR1 is LNHDA and CDR2 SQIVND (reference sequence). CDR3 length: 12 residues. The CDR3 loop reads CASSMGSGGYTF. The variable domain in full, with the rest retrieved from reference TRBV19 and TRBJ1-2, is DGGITQSPKYLFRKEGQNVTLSCEQNLNHDAMYWYRQDPGQGLRLIYYSQIVNDFQKGDIAEGYSVSREKKESFPLTVTSAQKNPTAFYLCASSMGSGGYTFGSGTRLTVV.

This clonotype shows up as medium-sized by frequency. The V call is TRBV19, the J call TRBJ1-6. The CDR3 has 13 residues. Germline CDR1 is LNHDA and CDR2 is SQIVND (reference sequence). The CDR3 sequence is CASSTVGFRALHF.

This clonotype is deemed medium-sized (0.01 to 0.1%) by its frequency. V and J are TRBV11-1 and TRBJ2-6. CDR1 SGHAT and CDR2 FQDESV come from the germline V gene (reference sequence). This CDR3 contains 15 residues. The CDR3: CASSLGGSGANVLTF.

The rearrangement uses TRBV20-1 and TRBJ1-1; TCRdb returns TRBD1, unconfirmable since there is no DNA. This CDR3 has 13 amino acids. CDR1 and CDR2 from the germline V gene are DFQATT and SNEGSKA (reference sequence). The CDR3 loop is CSAREGGKGEAFF.

The gene calls are TRBV18 and TRBJ1-2. The CDR3 covers 14 residues. Germline V gene lookup returns CDR1 KGHSH and CDR2 LQKENI. The CDR3 loop reads CASSPSSENYGYTF.

Its frequency marks this clonotype as medium-sized (0.01 to 0.1%). The V gene is TRBV11-3, the J gene TRBJ2-2; TCRdb's D call of TRBD2 is untestable without DNA. The CDR3 covers 14 residues. Looked up from germline, CDR1 is SGHNT and CDR2 is YENEEA. The CDR3 reads CASSPSFRAGELFF.